The 5 T cell receptor beta chains below all came from one sample that was sequenced in a study of blood T cell repertoires in COVID-19. Generated by immunoSEQ multiplex PCR, the TCRdb table keeps only in-frame clones and is missing some. This table holds 300,000 to 450,000 clones, about four fifths found once. Input material: peripheral blood. These TCRs come from a human donor with acute or convalescent COVID-19. The donor label of this sample is uncertain.

V gene TRBV19 combines with J gene TRBJ1-1, with TRBD1 identical over 9 bases. This CDR3 region has 15 residues. CDR1 is LNHDA and CDR2 is SQIVND in the germline V gene (reference sequence). V lost 4 bases to trimming and J lost 5 bases; unmatched junction nucleotides: 8. DNA of the CDR3: TGTGCCAGTAGTAGCGCCGGGACAGGGTCAACTGAAGCTTTCTTT. This translates into CASSSAGTGSTEAFF.

This chain links TRBV24-1 with TRBJ2-3, with 8 bases fitting TRBD1. Germline V gives CDR1 KGHDR, CDR2 SFDVKD. J lost 3 bases, V lost 3 bases, and 7 bases had no gene match. The CDR3 spans 16 residues. CDR3 loop: CATSDRADRGTDTQYF. CDR3 nucleotides: TGTGCCACCAGTGATCGCGCCGACAGGGGAACAGATACGCAGTATTTT.

The chain employs TRBV5-1 and TRBJ2-1; weak D call: TRBD1 (5 bases). Germline CDR1 reads SGHRS; CDR2 reads YFSETQ. The germline V and J ends were trimmed by 1 base and 7 bases, with 12 bases remaining between them. This CDR3 has 14 residues. CDR3 region: CASSLSRVGNEQFF. CDR3 DNA sequence: TGCGCCAGCAGCTTGTCCAGGGTAGGTAATGAGCAGTTCTTC.

V and J are TRBV5-6 and TRBJ1-5; tentative D call: TRBD1 (5 bases). Germline CDR1 reads SGHDT; CDR2 reads YYEEEE. The length of the CDR3 is 15 residues. V dropped 2 bases and J dropped 9 bases, with 18 bases sitting between them. DNA of the CDR3: TGTGCCAGCAGCTTAGGAGGGCAGGTGAGGGGGCCCCAGCATTTT. This encodes CASSLGGQVRGPQHF.

This clone was seen just once. The rearrangement joins TRBV19 to TRBJ1-6; 10 nucleotides line up with TRBD1. V lost 5 bases to trimming and J lost 19 bases; unmatched junction nucleotides: 23. This CDR3 is built from 17 residues. From germline, CDR1 is LNHDA and CDR2 SQIVND (reference sequence). CDR3 region: CASSVSHLRDRGDPRHF. CDR3 in DNA: TGTGCCAGTAGTGTAAGCCACCTCCGGGACAGGGGAGACCCGCGGCACTTT.